This record looks at one T cell receptor beta chain sequence and its context. The record originates from a study of T cell clones after liver transplantation. Assay: immunoSEQ multiplex PCR; the TCRdb copy retains only in-frame clones and omits some. The profile shows about 72,000 clones, over 85% of them singletons. Germline values: CDR1 SGHTA, CDR2 FQGNSA. The CDR3 length is 12 residues. V lost 7 bases, J lost 7 bases, and 4 bases stayed unmatched. The starting material was CD4+ T cells from blood, obtained before liver transplant. The V and J genes are TRBV7-2 and TRBJ2-4; TRBD1 aligns across 7 bases. The receptor comes from a human donor who received a liver transplant. The CDR3 DNA sequence: TGTGCCAGCACCGAGGGGGCGAACATTCAGTACTTC. It is translated as CASTEGANIQYF.